This record covers a single T cell receptor beta chain. This sample stems from a study of T cells expressing NK-cell markers. This CDR3 region has 14 residues. Germline-derived CDR1 and CDR2 are SGHNT and YYREEE (reference sequence). TCRdb re-called the 5' RACE reads and gives one entry per CDR3 protein, without DNA. The sample table includes around 100,000 distinct CDR3 sequences. The chain has TRBV5-4 and TRBJ2-1; without DNA, the TCRdb call of TRBD1 cannot be checked. This receptor was identified in a woman between 18 and 75 years old in good health. Sample: blood T cells: a sorted CD56 or NKG2C T cell subset, CD4+ or CD8+ T cells, or bulk PBMC T cells (not recorded which). The CDR3 loop is CASSPPDRDNEQFF.